The sequence of this T cell receptor beta chain was determined in a study of T cell repertoires and Cas9 in healthy adults (dated by TCRdb to the late 2010s). With regard to the full study: SpCas9-reactive T cells were characterized for multi-effector potency, cytotoxicity and lineage determination within the CD4 and CD8 compartments. Preexisting T cell immunity against the Streptococcus pyogenes Cas9 nuclease (SpCas9) used in CRISPR gene editing was examined in the study. Paper-wide results and their limitations: SpCas9-reactive regulatory T cells were reported to mitigate proliferation and function of SpCas9-reactive effector T cells in vitro.

The library came from the immunoSEQ multiplex PCR assay. TCRdb holds this immuneACCESS table with in-frame rearrangements only. Some clones are missing; in checked studies, unresolved V genes explain under half, and the rest has no known cause. The sample contains tens of thousands of clones, about nine tenths of them found a single time. The ten largest account for approximately 0.77% of the sample. All of the donors in the study were healthy humans. CDR1 MNHEY and CDR2 SMNVEV were looked up in the germline V gene (reference sequence). The germline ends are 16 bases apart after V is trimmed by 2 bases and J by 6 bases. Including the terminal cysteine and phenylalanine, the CDR3 comprises 15 residues. The retained sequence is limited to the CDR3, 45 bases, with the frame set at the first base. A note on this clone: Which antigen it targets is not known. Base qualities were left out, and no much larger clone turns up one base away.

The rearrangement joined TRBV27 to TRBJ1-2; matching of 5 bases hints at TRBD1 as the D gene. The clonotype comes from a human donor in good health. The sequencing sample was made of CD4+ effector T cells (CD127+, CD25-, CD137-, CD154-) from PBMCs; culture status not recorded. The DNA sequence reads TGTGCCAGCAGTTTAAATGGTAGGCAGGGAGATGGCTACACCTTC. Translated, it reads CASSLNGRQGDGYTF.